This T cell receptor (beta chain) derives from a study of cytomegalovirus exposure and HLA in healthy donors. Notes on the study in general: Reported findings show TCR beta sequences accurately forecast HLA-A and HLA-B alleles in most subjects. For most TCR sequences rarity was the rule, although some public TCRs occurred in many donors.

This CDR3 has 11 amino acids. From germline, CDR1 is MNHNS and CDR2 SASEGT. Trimming shortened V by 6 bases and J by 6 bases, and 7 bases separated the two germline ends. The PCR was carried out with 60 Vbeta primers and 13 Jbeta primers. Clones were read by immunoSEQ multiplex PCR, and TCRdb kept only the in-frame ones, dropping some. The repertoire has 80,000 to 100,000 clones, approximately 70% of them found once; the top ten carry 3.5% to 4.5%. Concerning this clone: Its target is not known.

This clonotype originated in a man aged 35-49 years in good health and CMV-seronegative. Material: PBMCs. The chain carries TRBV6-1 and TRBJ2-3; D ambiguous. The CDR3 DNA follows: TGTGCCAGCAGCCAACGGGATACGCAGTATTTT. It yields the protein CASSQRDTQYF.